A selection of T cell receptor beta chains follows, all from one sample in a study of blood T cell repertoires in COVID-19. Some clones are missing from TCRdb's copy, which holds only in-frame ones; the method was immunoSEQ multiplex PCR. The table lists about 330,000 clones, approximately 89% of them singletons. The sequenced sample was PBMCs or T cells enriched from blood (not recorded which). The receptors were sampled from a man between 25 and 39 years old who had recovered from COVID-19. Both conserved end residues are part of each CDR3. The D gene is left open where the match is weak. Where a row states a size, it is once, few, many or the class of an expanded clone; other rows omit it.

TRBJ1-3	TRBD1	TRBV27	.	TGTGCCAGCAGTTTAGGGGGGACAGGTGGAAACACCATATATTTT	CASSLGGTGGNTIYF
TRBJ2-7	.	TRBV6-2/TRBV6-3	.	TGTGCCAGCAGTGACGGGGACGAGCAGTACTTC	CASSDGDEQYF
TRBJ1-5	.	TRBV19	.	TGTGCCAGTAGTATTCCCAGGGCAGGAGGCAATCAGCCCCAGCATTTT	CASSIPRAGGNQPQHF
TRBJ2-3	TRBD2	TRBV4-2	.	TGTGCCAGCAGCCCCGGAGTAGCGGGGGGGGCCGGGGCGCCAGATACGCAGTATTTT	CASSPGVAGGAGAPDTQYF
TRBJ1-6	.	TRBV12-3/TRBV12-4	.	TGTGCCAGCAGCCCAGGGGACCCTCCCCACCTCCACTTT	CASSPGDPPHLHF
TRBJ1-3	.	TRBV7-9	.	TGTGCCAGCAGCCCACCGCGCGGGGCATCTGGAAACACCATATATTTT	CASSPPRGASGNTIYF
TRBJ1-3	.	TRBV2	.	TGTGCCAGCAGTCCAACAGGGCAATACGGAAACACCATATATTTT	CASSPTGQYGNTIYF
TRBJ2-7	TRBD2	TRBV5-5	.	TGTGCCAGCAGCGTCCCGCGGGGGGCCTACGAGCAGTACTTC	CASSVPRGAYEQYF
TRBJ1-2	.	TRBV25-1	few	TGTGCCAGCAGTGAAGCAGGGGACTATGGCTACACCTTC	CASSEAGDYGYTF
TRBJ1-2	.	TRBV15	.	TGTGCCACCAGCAGAGAAGACGGGGAGGGCTACACCTTC	CATSREDGEGYTF
TRBJ2-7	TRBD1	TRBV25-1	.	TGTGCCAGCAGTGAAGTCGGGACAGGGTACCACGAGCAGTACTTC	CASSEVGTGYHEQYF
TRBJ1-6	.	TRBV6-2/TRBV6-3	.	TGTGCCAGCAGTGCACTAAATTCACCCCTCCACTTT	CASSALNSPLHF
TRBJ2-7	TRBD1	TRBV7-2	.	TGTGCCAGCAGCTTACGGACAGGGGGAGCCTACGAGCAGTACTTC	CASSLRTGGAYEQYF
TRBJ2-1	TRBD1	TRBV10-3	once	TGTGCCATCAGTGAGGACAGGGAGAATGAGCAGTTCTTC	CAISEDRENEQFF
TRBJ2-3	TRBD2	TRBV9	.	TGTGCCAGCAGCCCATCGCCTACTAGCGGGGGCACAGATACGCAGTATTTT	CASSPSPTSGGTDTQYF
TRBJ1-4	TRBD1	TRBV9	.	TGTGCCAGCAGCGCCCGACAGGGGAGGTTAGAAAAACTGTTTTTT	CASSARQGRLEKLFF
TRBJ1-2	TRBD1	TRBV3-1/TRBV3-2	.	TGTGCCAGCAGCACGACAGGGGAAGTTGGCTACACCTTC	CASSTTGEVGYTF
TRBJ2-1	TRBD1	TRBV2	.	TGTGCCAGCACCGGGACAGGGGAATACAATGAGCAGTTCTTC	CASTGTGEYNEQFF
TRBJ2-2	.	TRBV14	few	TGTGCCAGCAGCCAAGATTCTTACACCGGGGAGCTGTTTTTT	CASSQDSYTGELFF
TRBJ1-2	.	TRBV9	.	TGTGCCAGCAGCGTAGGAGGGCAAGCTTCCTATGGCTACACCTTC	CASSVGGQASYGYTF
TRBJ1-1	.	TRBV27	.	TGTGCCAGCAGCACTGTCCGGAACACTGAAGCTTTCTTT	CASSTVRNTEAFF
TRBJ2-2	.	TRBV5-6	.	TGTGCCAGCAGCTCTACGGTGGGGGAGCTGTTTTTT	CASSSTVGELFF
TRBJ1-4	.	TRBV9	.	TGTGCCAGCAGCCCCCTTGGGCAAAGGGAGGAAAAACTGTTTTTT	CASSPLGQREEKLFF
TRBJ1-5	.	TRBV6-5	.	TGTGCCAGCAGTTACGAGGGTGGCAATCAGCCCCAGCATTTT	CASSYEGGNQPQHF
TRBJ2-3	.	TRBV6-5	.	TGTGCCAGCAGACGTAGCGGCCAAGATACGCAGTATTTT	CASRRSGQDTQYF
TRBJ1-3	TRBD1	TRBV7-8	.	TGTGCCAGCAGCTTAGGACAGGGTGCAGGAAACACCATATATTTT	CASSLGQGAGNTIYF
TRBJ1-2	TRBD1	TRBV7-3	.	TGTGCCAGCAGCCCCCGACAGGGCGGTGGCTACACCTTC	CASSPRQGGGYTF
TRBJ2-7	TRBD1	TRBV10-3	.	TGTGCCATCAGCCGACCTCCAGGGGGCGAGCAGTACTTC	CAISRPPGGEQYF
TRBJ1-6	.	TRBV3-1/TRBV3-2	.	TGTGCCAGCAGCCAAGAAAAGGGGTACGGTTCACCCCTCCACTTT	CASSQEKGYGSPLHF
TRBJ2-1	.	TRBV20-1	.	TGCAGTGCTAGTCGCAATGAGCAGTTCTTC	CSASRNEQFF
TRBJ2-7	TRBD2	TRBV28	.	TGTGCCAGCACCAACCCCGGGACTAGCGGTTCCTACGAGCAGTACTTC	CASTNPGTSGSYEQYF
TRBJ1-1	TRBD1	TRBV27	.	TGTGCCAGCAGACAGCAGGGGGGGAACACTGAAGCTTTCTTT	CASRQQGGNTEAFF
TRBJ1-1	TRBD1	TRBV5-1	once	TGCGCCAGCAGCTTGCACAGGGGTAACACTGAAGCTTTCTTT	CASSLHRGNTEAFF
TRBJ2-1	.	TRBV19	once	TGTGCCAGTAGTACCGGAGGGGGCACAGATGAGCAGTTCTTC	CASSTGGGTDEQFF
TRBJ1-5	.	TRBV19	few	TGTGCCAGTAGTCCGCGAGGGACTTTCGGGGTCGCCAATCAGCCCCAGCATTTT	CASSPRGTFGVANQPQHF
TRBJ1-4	.	TRBV18	.	TGTGCCAGCTCACCGGACAGAACTGAAAAACTGTTTTTT	CASSPDRTEKLFF
TRBJ2-1	.	TRBV15	.	TGTGCCACCAGCAGTTTAGGCCAGGGGCCTTCTGTTGAGCAGTTCTTC	CATSSLGQGPSVEQFF
TRBJ1-3	TRBD1	TRBV7-9	once	TGTGCCAGCAGCCCCTGGGACAGTCCAGGAAACACCATATATTTT	CASSPWDSPGNTIYF
TRBJ2-3	.	TRBV18	.	TGTGCCAGCTCACCACCGTCACTAGCTGATACGCAGTATTTT	CASSPPSLADTQYF
TRBJ1-4	TRBD1	TRBV5-1	.	TGCGCCAGCAGCCCGGACAGGGGGCAGAGGGAAAAACTGTTTTTT	CASSPDRGQREKLFF
TRBJ1-1	.	TRBV12-5	.	TGTGCTAGTGGCCCGCCTGAAAGCAACACTGAAGCTTTCTTT	CASGPPESNTEAFF
TRBJ1-5	.	TRBV18	.	TGTGCCAGCTCACCAGCCAAGCAAGGGGACAATCAGCCCCAGCATTTT	CASSPAKQGDNQPQHF
TRBJ2-3	TRBD2	TRBV3-1/TRBV3-2	.	TGTGCCAGCAGCCAAGATCTCGGACTAGCGGGGGGGTCAGATACGCAGTATTTT	CASSQDLGLAGGSDTQYF
TRBJ2-7	.	TRBV6-5	.	TGTGCCAGCAGGCCACCGATTTCTATCTCCTACGAGCAGTACTTC	CASRPPISISYEQYF
TRBJ2-7	.	TRBV14	few	TGTGCCAGCAGCCAAGCAGGTACCTCCTACGAGCAGTACTTC	CASSQAGTSYEQYF